The 2 T cell receptor beta chains in this list originate from one sample, sequenced in a study of T cell responses to AZD1222 COVID-19 vaccine. TCRdb keeps only in-frame clones here, not all; method: immunoSEQ multiplex PCR. The data hold roughly 120,000 clones, with under 90% observed a single time. The sample in question was peripheral blood, obtained on day 0 of AZD1222 vaccination. The receptors come from an adult in good health.

The chain employs TRBV7-2 and TRBJ2-1; TRBD2 aligns across 8 bases. Germline CDR1 and CDR2: SGHTA and FQGNSA. The CDR3 contains 15 residues. Trimming took 5 bases from V and 10 from J; bases not matched to a gene: 13. The CDR3 nucleotides read TGTGCCAGCAGCCTTCAGCGGGGGACACGATGGGAGCAGTTCTTC. Encoded protein: CASSLQRGTRWEQFF.

This chain uses TRBV20-1 with TRBJ1-2; D is uncertain. CDR1 DFQATT and CDR2 SNEGSKA come from the germline V gene (reference sequence). The V end lost 3 bases, the J end lost 2 bases, and 16 bases lay between the germline ends. The length of the CDR3 is 15 residues. The CDR3 here is CSASISSQSNYGYTF. Here the CDR3 DNA reads TGCAGTGCTAGTATTTCCAGTCAATCGAACTATGGCTACACCTTC.